What follows is one TCR beta chain and its context. Adults between roughly 18 and 100 years of age took part from about two dozen US areas. Cohorts were assigned according to the clinical history that participants reported. The data derive from a study of blood T cell repertoires in COVID-19. Study information: The study drew acute and convalescent COVID-19 samples from the United States, Italy and Spain.

Authors' methods: For nucleated cells, counts were estimated from reference gene primer amplification. Only in-frame clones appear in the TCRdb table, and some are missing; sequencing was by immunoSEQ multiplex PCR. That table supplies the V and J calls and clone size; D and trimming were determined from the DNA. The sample consists of some 250,000 clones, just over 90% of them appearing once. The CDR3 consists of 16 residues. The J segment lost 0 bases and the V segment lost 5 bases, leaving 5 bases of the junction unmatched. CDR1 is SGHTA, CDR2 FQGTGA, per germline. Source material: PBMCs or T cells enriched from blood (not recorded which). This clonotype originated in a woman aged 40-49 years with acute COVID-19. The rearrangement joins TRBV7-3 to TRBJ2-2; 8 bases are shared with TRBD1. CDR3 nucleotide sequence: TGTGCCAGCAGCCCCCCGACAGGGGCGAACACCGGGGAGCTGTTTTTT. Its translation is CASSPPTGANTGELFF. The full variable domain, completed using reference TRBV7-3 and TRBJ2-2, is GAGVSQTPSNKVTEKGKYVELRCDPISGHTALYWYRQSLGQGPEFLIYFQGTGAADDSGLPNDRFFAVRPEGSVSTLKIQRTERGDSAVYLCASSPPTGANTGELFFGEGSRLTVL.